What follows are 26 T cell receptor beta chains derived from one specimen sequenced in a study of T-cell reconstitution after alpha-beta-depleted transplantation in children. During its preparation, the TCRbeta library received unique molecular identifiers. In TCRdb, the PCR reads were re-called with MiXCR into one record per CDR3 protein. The sample lists more than 60,000 distinct CDR3 sequences, about 6.7% occurring once. Sequencing was performed on PBMCs from the stem cell graft donor, taken from the stem cell graft. These receptors were collected from a human donor who donated a stem cell graft to a child with acute lymphoblastic leukemia.

This chain links TRBV3-1 with TRBJ2-1, with 7 bases fitting TRBD2. The CDR3 has 14 residues. Trimming cost V 4 bases and J 7 bases; bases outside gene matches: 7. Per germline, CDR1 LGHDT and CDR2 YNNKEL (reference sequence). CDR3 loop: CASSPTLAINEQFF. CDR3 nucleotides: TGTGCCAGCAGCCCTACACTAGCGATAAATGAGCAGTTCTTC.

Ten or more counts support this clonotype. CDR3 residues: CSAGVPRTTHYEQYF. The DNA of the CDR3 is TGCAGCGCGGGGGTGCCCCGAACAACTCACTACGAGCAGTACTTC. The chain employs TRBV29-1 and TRBJ2-7, with D possibly being TRBD2 (6 bases). Trimming took off 7 bases at V and 3 bases at J, with 22 bases between the two ends. Germline V gene lookup returns CDR1 SQVTM and CDR2 ANQGSEA. This CDR3 contains 15 residues.

This clonotype was picked up many times. This rearrangement joins TRBV20-1 to TRBJ1-1; unclear D gene. CDR1 and CDR2 (germline): DFQATT, SNEGSKA (reference sequence). The CDR3 totals 13 residues. V was cut by 1 base and J by 1 base, with 7 bases left in between. CDR3 DNA: TGCAGTGCTAGAGTGGCCGGGAACACTGAAGCTTTCTTT. Protein product: CSARVAGNTEAFF.

Many counts were recorded for this clonotype. The chain joins TRBV4-1 to TRBJ2-3; 8 positions agree with TRBD2. Germline V gene data show CDR1 as MGHRA and CDR2 as YSYEKL. Losses at the gene ends were 5 bases for V and 5 bases for J; bases not matched to a gene: 9. This CDR3 is built from 15 residues. Here the CDR3 reads CASSVLAGKRDTQYF. CDR3 DNA sequence: TGCGCCAGCAGCGTCCTAGCGGGCAAGAGAGATACGCAGTATTTT.

This clonotype was counted many times. The J gene is TRBJ1-2, the V gene TRBV27; 7 bases fit TRBD1. Germline assignment: CDR1 MNHEY and CDR2 SMNVEV (reference sequence). The CDR3 totals 13 residues. J lost 3 bases, V lost 5 bases, and 3 bases had no gene match. This CDR3 is CASSQQGYYGYTF. The CDR3 DNA reads TGTGCCAGCAGTCAACAGGGGTACTATGGCTACACCTTC.

This clonotype was counted many times. This chain links TRBV29-1 with TRBJ2-6; 11 bases are shared with TRBD1. The CDR3 is made up of 17 amino acids. The V gene's germline CDR1 is SQVTM and CDR2 ANQGSEA. V dropped 6 bases and J dropped 0; count of bases not matched to a gene: 7. In DNA form, the CDR3 reads TGCAGCGTGGCCGGGACAGGGGGAAACTCTGGGGCCAACGTCCTGACTTTC. This translates into CSVAGTGGNSGANVLTF.

This clonotype was seen ten or more times. The chain combines TRBV12-3 or TRBV12-4 with TRBJ1-4; the D gene is possibly TRBD1 (6 bases). The V end was cut by 6 bases, the J end by 0 bases, with 11 bases between. The CDR3 length is 15 residues. In nucleotides, the CDR3 is TGTGCCAGCAGCCTAGGGGGGTCAACTAATGAAAAACTGTTTTTT. The encoded protein is CASSLGGSTNEKLFF.

This chain connects TRBV23-1 to TRBJ2-7; 13 bases align to TRBD2. TRBV23-1 counts as an open reading frame of uncertain function. Trimming cost V 4 bases and J 5 bases; bases outside gene matches: 5. The CDR3 totals 15 residues. CDR3: CASSPRTSGSDEQYF. CDR3 DNA sequence: TGCGCCAGCAGTCCTCGGACTAGCGGGAGTGACGAGCAGTACTTC.

This clonotype has a count of ten or more. Here the CDR3 DNA reads TGCAGTGCTAGACTTATAGCGTGGGTGGAGACCCAGTACTTC. It specifies CSARLIAWVETQYF. J is TRBJ2-5 and V is TRBV20-1, with D tentatively TRBD2 (5 bases). The germline CDR1 and CDR2 sequences are DFQATT and SNEGSKA (reference sequence). V lost 2 bases, J lost 5 bases, and 15 bases lay in between. This CDR3 is 14 amino acids long.

This clonotype was found many times. The genes are TRBV12-3 or TRBV12-4 and TRBJ2-3; 8 nucleotides agree with TRBD2. Trimming removed 8 bases from V and 3 bases from J; junction bases left unmatched: 10. CDR3 size: 15 residues. CDR3 amino acids: CASGPVSGVTDTQYF. The CDR3 coding sequence is TGTGCCAGCGGGCCCGTTAGCGGGGTAACAGATACGCAGTATTTT.

The gene calls are TRBV10-3 and TRBJ2-5; TRBD2 agrees at 13 bases. CDR1 and CDR2 from the germline V gene are ENHRY and SYGVKD. V was pared by 4 bases and J by 3 bases, with 5 bases of the junction left unmatched. The CDR3 sequence is 16 residues long. The CDR3 sequence is CAISGNGTSGKETQYF. The CDR3 DNA reads as TGTGCCATCAGTGGGAACGGGACTAGCGGGAAAGAGACCCAGTACTTC.

This clonotype was detected many times. The chain has TRBV21-1 and TRBJ2-7; the D call of TRBD1 is as the table states it, not checked on the DNA. TRBV21-1 is a documented pseudogene. The CDR3 is 18 residues long. The CDR3 sequence is CASSKVKRAAQPSFEQYF. The DNA of the CDR3 is TGTGCCAGCAGCAAAGTCAAAAGGGCAGCCCAGCCTTCCTTTGAGCAGTACTTC.

In this sample, this clonotype turned up a few times. The CDR3 coding sequence is TGTGCCAGTAGGGAGATGGACAGCTACAATGAGCAGTTCTTC. Its protein is CASREMDSYNEQFF. The rearrangement joins TRBV19 to TRBJ2-1; D may be TRBD1 (6 bases). V lost 6 bases to trimming and J lost 3 bases, with 12 bases between them. Germline-derived CDR1 and CDR2 are LNHDA and SQIVND (reference sequence). The CDR3 extends over 14 amino acids.

This clonotype was detected many times. This rearrangement joins TRBV15 to TRBJ1-5; 9 bases align to TRBD1. Germline V CDR1 and CDR2: LNHNV, YYDKDF (reference sequence). The V gene end was trimmed by 5 bases and the J gene end by 3 bases; junction bases not matched to a gene: 8. The CDR3 runs to 16 residues. In nucleotides, the CDR3 is TGTGCCACCAGCGGACCCGGGACAGGGAACAATCAGCCCCAGCATTTT. Protein: CATSGPGTGNNQPQHF.

This clonotype was counted only a few times. This chain connects TRBV15 to TRBJ2-3, with D possibly matching TRBD2 (6 bases). The CDR3 spans 15 residues. The ends were cut back, 6 bases at V and 3 bases at J, with 16 bases in the middle. Germline assignment: CDR1 LNHNV and CDR2 YYDKDF (reference sequence). The CDR3 DNA is TGTGCCACCAGATCTGGAGGGCTTGGAACAGATACGCAGTATTTT. This codes for CATRSGGLGTDTQYF.

This clonotype has at least ten counts. The chain joins TRBV4-2 to TRBJ2-3, with 12 bases aligning to TRBD2. From germline, CDR1 is LGHNA and CDR2 YNFKEQ. The CDR3 is made up of 18 amino acids. V shed 2 bases and J 2 bases; nucleotides not matched to a gene: 8. CDR3 protein: CASSQRRTSGDYTDTQYF. Here the CDR3 DNA reads TGTGCCAGCAGCCAACGTCGGACTAGCGGGGACTACACAGATACGCAGTATTTT.

This clonotype occurred many times. This rearrangement joins TRBV29-1 to TRBJ2-1; D is perhaps TRBD2 (5 bases). The germline V gene has CDR1 SQVTM and CDR2 ANQGSEA. There are 12 residues in the CDR3. Deletions cut 6 bases from V and 8 bases from J, with 14 bases between. CDR3 protein: CSVGRDIYEQFF. CDR3 nucleotides: TGCAGCGTCGGACGGGATATCTATGAGCAGTTCTTC.

This clonotype came up a few times. This chain uses TRBV19 with TRBJ2-7; D is possibly TRBD1 (6 bases). The CDR3 spans 13 residues. Germline loops: CDR1 LNHDA, CDR2 SQIVND (reference sequence). Trimming pared 1 base from V and 3 bases from J, leaving 7 bases between. CDR3 nucleotide sequence: TGTGCCAGTAGTATAGGAGGGGGCTACGAGCAGTACTTC. As protein: CASSIGGGYEQYF.

The chain links TRBV12-3 or TRBV12-4 to TRBJ2-7; possible D gene TRBD2, 5 bases. Trimming pared 5 bases from V and 7 bases from J, leaving 21 bases between. CDR3 length: 15 amino acids. This chain's CDR3 is CASSPVRRSTGEQYF. The CDR3 nucleotides read TGTGCCAGCAGTCCCGTCCGGCGGTCTACGGGGGAGCAGTACTTC.

In this sample, this clonotype turned up a few times. The chain combines TRBV3-1 with TRBJ1-5; D is unclear. Trimming pared 0 bases from V and 4 bases from J, leaving 4 bases between. Germline CDR1 reads LGHDT; CDR2 reads YNNKEL (reference sequence). The CDR3 contains 13 residues. The CDR3 region has the DNA TGTGCCAGCAGCCAAGAGGGGAATCAGCCCCAGCATTTT. This sequence encodes CASSQEGNQPQHF.

This clonotype was seen many times. V is TRBV20-1 and J is TRBJ2-1; 10 nucleotides line up with TRBD1. In germline, CDR1 is DFQATT, CDR2 SNEGSKA (reference sequence). This CDR3 has 13 residues. CDR3 nucleotides: TGCAGCCCAAAAGGGACAGGGGTGAATGAGCAGTTCTTC. It specifies CSPKGTGVNEQFF.

This clonotype was seen at least ten times. V usage is TRBV5-1 and J usage is TRBJ2-5; the D call may be TRBD1 or TRBD2 (6 bases each). The CDR3 extends over 16 amino acids. The germline V gene has CDR1 SGHRS and CDR2 YFSETQ. Trimming took 4 bases from V and 2 from J, leaving 18 bases between them. The CDR3 DNA is TGCGCCAGCAGCCCGGGGGCTTGGGTAAATCAAGAGACCCAGTACTTC. Protein: CASSPGAWVNQETQYF.

The DNA for the CDR3 is TGTGCCAGCAGCAAAGGGACAGGGGCCTGCGAGCAGTACTTC. It specifies CASSKGTGACEQYF. The chain links TRBV21-1 to TRBJ2-7; TRBD1 is the table's D call, not checked against the DNA. TRBV21-1 has pseudogene status. There are 14 residues in the CDR3.

This clonotype was detected ten times or more. The genes are TRBV12-3 or TRBV12-4 and TRBJ2-3; TRBD2 agrees at 8 bases. J lost 3 bases, V lost 6 bases, and 5 bases had no gene match. The CDR3 is made up of 14 amino acids. This chain's CDR3 is CASRPREGTDTQYF. The CDR3 DNA follows: TGTGCCAGCAGACCCCGGGAGGGGACAGATACGCAGTATTTT.

In its sample, this clonotype was seen many times. The CDR3 here is CASSPIMARVETYEQYF. The CDR3 DNA sequence: TGTGCCAGCAGCCCGATCATGGCCAGGGTAGAGACCTACGAGCAGTACTTC. The V and J genes are TRBV11-2 and TRBJ2-7; tentatively, D is TRBD1 (5 bases). CDR3 length equals 17 residues. The V and J ends lost 5 bases and 2 bases respectively, with 22 bases between them. Germline CDR1 SGHAT, CDR2 FQNNGV.

This clonotype was detected ten times or more. This chain joins TRBV19 and TRBJ1-1, with D possibly being TRBD1 (6 bases). The CDR3 loop spans 13 amino acids. In germline, CDR1 is LNHDA, CDR2 SQIVND (reference sequence). Trimming took 6 bases from V and 2 from J, leaving 10 bases between them. The CDR3 spells CASRSGVNTEAFF. The CDR3 DNA is TGTGCCAGTAGATCAGGGGTAAACACTGAAGCTTTCTTT.